This T cell receptor beta chain derives from a study of beta chain features in type 1 diabetes. Turning to the study itself: The number of sorted cells examined across all samples was 107,917,701. Study-wide results and caveats: It was not settled here whether HLA type affects TCRB rearrangement.

With 1 base clipped from V and 7 bases from J, the junction kept 14 bases outside the gene matches. The CDR3 loop spans 19 amino acids. Germline lookup yields CDR1 LGHNA and CDR2 YSLEER. This clone was counted between two and nine times. Its matching antigen is unknown. Expressed TCRB transcripts were sequenced because the entire RNA isolate underwent reverse transcription. Method: immunoSEQ multiplex PCR; TCRdb's copy keeps in-frame clones and lacks some. The repertoire includes 200,000 to 300,000 clones, 27% of them detected once, and more than 3% sits in the top ten. The V and J genes are TRBV4-3 and TRBJ2-1; TRBD2 agrees at 12 bases. This TCR came from a man younger than 45 in good health. Sequencing was done on a sample of central memory CD4+ T cells from blood. The CDR3 loop is CASSQGLTRLAGEGNEQFF. CDR3 bases: TGCGCCAGCAGCCAAGGTCTGACGAGACTAGCGGGAGAAGGTAATGAGCAGTTCTTC.